This is a list of T cell receptor beta chains from one sample in a study of CD8 T cells in ankylosing spondylitis. One entry per CDR3 protein results from TCRdb running MiXCR on the 5' RACE reads. The data show 150,000 to 200,000 distinct CDR3 sequences, about 13% seen once. The specimen was blood, either unsorted or a sorted T cell fraction (not recorded which). The receptor set was obtained from a male donor with ankylosing spondylitis or in good health (not recorded which). The CDR3 runs from the conserved cysteine through the conserved F or W. The D gene is left open where the match is weak. Expanded clones are given a class, and other clones once, few, many or no size at all.

.,TRBJ2-1,TRBV15,TRBD2,CATSRGIAGVEQFF,TGTGCCACCAGCAGAGGGATAGCGGGAGTGGAGCAGTTCTTC
few,TRBJ1-2,TRBV12-3/TRBV12-4,.,CASSNTGYYGYTF,TGTGCCAGCAGTAACACGGGCTACTATGGCTACACCTTC
.,TRBJ2-4,TRBV5-4,.,CASSLSGANIQYF,TGTGCCAGCAGCTTATCAGGAGCAAACATTCAGTACTTC
.,TRBJ2-1,TRBV12-3/TRBV12-4,TRBD2,CASSLPPGLAVSYNEQFF,TGTGCCAGCAGTTTACCCCCGGGGCTAGCGGTTTCCTACAATGAGCAGTTCTTC
few,TRBJ2-1,TRBV20-1,.,CSPTWGNEQFF,TGCAGTCCGACGTGGGGGAATGAGCAGTTCTTC
.,TRBJ2-7,TRBV20-1,TRBD1,CSAVGQGNEQYF,TGCAGTGCTGTGGGACAGGGGAACGAGCAGTACTTC
few,TRBJ1-1,TRBV5-1,.,CASSLEGGDTEAFF,TGCGCCAGCAGCTTGGAGGGGGGTGACACTGAAGCTTTCTTT
.,TRBJ1-1,TRBV3-1,.,CASSQMINTEAFF,TGTGCCAGCAGCCAGATGATAAACACTGAAGCTTTCTTT
.,TRBJ2-7,TRBV27,.,CASRRLGGAYEQYF,TGTGCCAGCAGGAGGCTAGGGGGGGCCTACGAGCAGTACTTC
few,TRBJ2-5,TRBV19,.,CASSIGDLTLETQYF,TGTGCCAGTAGTATAGGGGACCTGACCTTGGAGACCCAGTACTTC
.,TRBJ2-1,TRBV4-2,TRBD1,CASSQATGISYNEQFF,TGTGCCAGCAGCCAAGCGACAGGGATTAGCTACAATGAGCAGTTCTTC
.,TRBJ1-1,TRBV9,.,CASSEEGGKVFF,TGTGCCAGCAGCGAGGAAGGCGGGAAAGTTTTCTTT
.,TRBJ2-1,TRBV5-1,TRBD2,CASSLLAGTYNEQFF,TGCGCCAGCAGCCTCCTAGCGGGTACTTACAATGAGCAGTTCTTC
.,TRBJ2-1,TRBV29-1,.,CSGAQVGGYNEQFF,TGCAGCGGGGCCCAGGTAGGGGGATACAATGAGCAGTTCTTC
few,TRBJ1-2,TRBV19,TRBD1,CASGGEGAGYTF,TGTGCCAGTGGGGGTGAGGGGGCTGGCTACACCTTC
few,TRBJ2-6,TRBV5-1,.,CASYPGVSGANVLTF,TGCGCCAGCTACCCGGGGGTTTCTGGGGCCAACGTCCTGACTTTC
.,TRBJ1-1,TRBV10-3,TRBD1,CAISEFDRGNTEAFF,TGTGCCATCAGTGAATTCGACAGGGGGAACACTGAAGCTTTCTTT
many,TRBJ2-1,TRBV7-6,TRBD2,CASSLGSSGRSTYNEQFF,TGTGCCAGCAGCTTAGGGTCTAGCGGGAGGTCAACCTACAATGAGCAGTTCTTC
many,TRBJ1-2,TRBV29-1,.,CSVEDLRVGYTF,TGCAGCGTTGAAGATCTGAGGGTTGGCTACACCTTC
.,TRBJ2-7,TRBV21-1,.,CANPGVHEQYF,TGTGCCAACCCAGGGGTCCACGAGCAGTACTTC
.,TRBJ1-1,TRBV12-3/TRBV12-4,.,CASSPSPRGTEAFF,TGTGCCAGCAGCCCATCCCCCCGGGGGACTGAAGCTTTCTTT
many,TRBJ2-6,TRBV4-1,.,CASSPLGVDVLTF,TGCGCCAGCAGCCCCCTAGGTGTCGACGTCCTGACTTTC
few,TRBJ1-2,TRBV6-1,TRBD1,CASSDVGQGREANYGYTF,TGTGCCAGCAGTGATGTTGGACAGGGACGAGAAGCTAACTATGGCTACACCTTC
few,TRBJ2-3,TRBV4-2,.,CASSHALGGPDTQYF,TGTGCCAGCAGCCACGCCCTAGGGGGGCCAGATACGCAGTATTTT